This TCR beta chain was sequenced for a study of T cell changes during pregnancy in multiple sclerosis. This CDR3 spans 15 amino acids. Per the germline V gene, CDR1 is SGHRS and CDR2 is YFSETQ. After removal of 0 bases from V and 5 bases from J, the junction contained 5 bases not matched to a gene. Sequencing used immunoSEQ multiplex PCR; TCRdb keeps in-frame clones, though not all of them. The repertoire holds about 29,000 clones, 90% to 95% seen once, with 5.7% in the top ten. The gene calls are TRBV5-1 and TRBJ1-1; 9 bases align to TRBD1. The source was CD8+ T cells from peripheral blood mononuclear cells, collected before pregnancy. This receptor was taken from a female donor with multiple sclerosis, enrolled in a pregnancy study. The CDR3, as DNA: TGCGCCAGCAGCTTGGGGGACAGGGTTGATACTGAAGCTTTCTTT. Its translation: CASSLGDRVDTEAFF.